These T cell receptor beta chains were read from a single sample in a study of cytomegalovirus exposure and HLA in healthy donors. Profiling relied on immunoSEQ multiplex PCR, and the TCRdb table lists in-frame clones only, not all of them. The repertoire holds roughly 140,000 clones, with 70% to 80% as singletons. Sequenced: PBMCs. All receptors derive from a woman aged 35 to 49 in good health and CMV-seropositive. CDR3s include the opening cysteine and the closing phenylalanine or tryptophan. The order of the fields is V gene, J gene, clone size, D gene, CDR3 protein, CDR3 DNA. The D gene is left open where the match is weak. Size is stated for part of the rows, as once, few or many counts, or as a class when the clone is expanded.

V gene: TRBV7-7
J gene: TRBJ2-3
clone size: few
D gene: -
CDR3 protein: CASSLGEASTDTQYF
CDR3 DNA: TGTGCTAGCAGCTTAGGTGAGGCCAGCACAGATACGCAGTATTTT

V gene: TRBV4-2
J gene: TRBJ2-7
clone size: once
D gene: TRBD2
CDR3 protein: CASSHRLAGNYEQYF
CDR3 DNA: TGTGCCAGCAGCCACCGACTAGCGGGAAACTACGAGCAGTACTTC

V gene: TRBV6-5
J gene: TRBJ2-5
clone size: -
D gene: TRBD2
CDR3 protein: CASSFQAGEETQYF
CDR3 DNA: TGTGCCAGCAGCTTTCAAGCGGGAGAAGAGACCCAGTACTTC

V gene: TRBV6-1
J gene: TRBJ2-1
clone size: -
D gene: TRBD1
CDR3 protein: CANNPGQFYNEQFF
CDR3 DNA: TGTGCCAACAACCCGGGACAGTTTTACAATGAGCAGTTCTTC

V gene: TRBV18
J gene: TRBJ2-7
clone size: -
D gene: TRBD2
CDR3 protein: CASSPPGGEQYF
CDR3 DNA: TGTGCCAGCTCACCACCGGGAGGGGAGCAGTACTTC

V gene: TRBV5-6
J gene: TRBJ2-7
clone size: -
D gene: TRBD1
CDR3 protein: CASSQDRGLDEQYF
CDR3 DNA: TGTGCCAGCAGCCAGGACAGGGGGCTCGACGAGCAGTACTTC

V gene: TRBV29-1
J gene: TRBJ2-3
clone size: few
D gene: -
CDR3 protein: CSQTSAGDTQYF
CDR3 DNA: TGCAGCCAGACCTCAGCGGGAGATACGCAGTATTTT

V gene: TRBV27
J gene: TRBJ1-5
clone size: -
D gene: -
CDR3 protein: CASSPDRNQPQHF
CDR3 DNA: TGTGCCAGCAGTCCGGACAGAAATCAGCCCCAGCATTTT

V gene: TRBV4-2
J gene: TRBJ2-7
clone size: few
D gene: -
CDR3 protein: CASSQDPAPTYEQYF
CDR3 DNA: TGTGCCAGCAGCCAAGATCCAGCGCCGACCTACGAGCAGTACTTC

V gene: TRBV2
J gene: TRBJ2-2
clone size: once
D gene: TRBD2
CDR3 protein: CASNVAGWGGELFF
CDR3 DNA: TGTGCCAGCAACGTAGCGGGATGGGGCGGGGAGCTGTTTTTT

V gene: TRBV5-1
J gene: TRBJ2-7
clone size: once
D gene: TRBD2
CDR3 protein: CASSEGWAGGHEQYF
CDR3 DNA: TGCGCCAGCAGCGAAGGCTGGGCGGGAGGCCACGAGCAGTACTTC

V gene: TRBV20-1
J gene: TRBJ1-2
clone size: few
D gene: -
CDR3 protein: CSADGLHGYTF
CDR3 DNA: TGCAGTGCTGACGGACTGCATGGCTACACCTTC

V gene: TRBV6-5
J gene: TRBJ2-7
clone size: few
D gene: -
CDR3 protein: CASSYSRTGDPYEQYF
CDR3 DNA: TGTGCCAGCAGTTACTCTCGAACGGGTGACCCCTACGAGCAGTACTTC

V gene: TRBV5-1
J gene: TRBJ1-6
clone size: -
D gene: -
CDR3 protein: CASSWVGANNSPLHF
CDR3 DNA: TGCGCCAGCAGCTGGGTAGGGGCTAATAATTCACCCCTCCACTTT

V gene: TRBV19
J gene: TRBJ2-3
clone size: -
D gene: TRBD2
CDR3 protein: CATRAGGIDTQYF
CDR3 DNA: TGTGCCACCCGAGCGGGAGGAATAGATACGCAGTATTTT

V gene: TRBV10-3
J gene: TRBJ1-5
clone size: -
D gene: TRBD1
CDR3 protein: CAISPGQGNQPQHF
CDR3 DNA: TGTGCCATCAGCCCGGGACAGGGCAATCAGCCCCAGCATTTT

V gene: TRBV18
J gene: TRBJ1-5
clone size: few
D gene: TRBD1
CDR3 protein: CASSPGDRVHQPQHF
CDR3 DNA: TGTGCCAGCTCACCAGGGGACAGGGTCCACCAGCCCCAGCATTTT

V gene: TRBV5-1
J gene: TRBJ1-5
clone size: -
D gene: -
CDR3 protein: CASSLTGESNQPQHF
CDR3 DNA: TGCGCCAGCAGCTTGACCGGTGAAAGCAATCAGCCCCAGCATTTT

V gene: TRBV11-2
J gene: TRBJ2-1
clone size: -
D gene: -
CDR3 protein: CASSFTGLGSNEQFF
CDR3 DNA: TGTGCCAGCAGCTTTACGGGTTTGGGGAGCAATGAGCAGTTCTTC

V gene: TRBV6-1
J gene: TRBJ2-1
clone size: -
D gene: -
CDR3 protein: CASSRTPRDNEQFF
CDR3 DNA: TGTGCCAGCAGTCGGACACCCCGGGACAATGAGCAGTTCTTC

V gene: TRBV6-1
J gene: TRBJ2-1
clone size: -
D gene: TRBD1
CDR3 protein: CASRPRQGWDEQFF
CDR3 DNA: TGTGCCAGCAGGCCGCGACAGGGGTGGGATGAGCAGTTCTTC

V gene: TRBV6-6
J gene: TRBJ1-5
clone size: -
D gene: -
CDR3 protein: CASSPPGGARPQHF
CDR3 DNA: TGTGCCAGCAGTCCCCCGGGTGGGGCGAGGCCCCAGCATTTT

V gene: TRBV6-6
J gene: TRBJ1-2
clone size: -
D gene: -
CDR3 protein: CASSYSGGNYGYTF
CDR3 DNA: TGTGCCAGCAGTTACTCCGGGGGAAACTATGGCTACACCTTC

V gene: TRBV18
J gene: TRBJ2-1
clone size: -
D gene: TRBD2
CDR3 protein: CASSPLAGGRRANEQFF
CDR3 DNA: TGTGCCAGCTCACCACTAGCGGGCGGGAGGCGTGCGAATGAGCAGTTCTTC

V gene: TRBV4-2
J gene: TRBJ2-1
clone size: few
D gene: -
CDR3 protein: CASSPGLDSSYNEQFF
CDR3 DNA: TGTGCCAGCAGCCCTGGACTGGATAGCTCCTACAATGAGCAGTTCTTC

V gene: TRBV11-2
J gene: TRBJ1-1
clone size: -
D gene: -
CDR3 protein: CASSFGGSEAFF
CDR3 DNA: TGTGCCAGCAGCTTTGGGGGCTCTGAAGCTTTCTTT

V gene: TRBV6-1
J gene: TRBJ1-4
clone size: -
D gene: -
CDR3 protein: CASSDRVATNEKLFF
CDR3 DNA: TGTGCCAGCAGTGATCGGGTTGCAACTAATGAAAAACTGTTTTTT

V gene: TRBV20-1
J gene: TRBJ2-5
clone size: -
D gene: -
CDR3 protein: CSALQGETQYF
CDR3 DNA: TGCAGTGCCCTCCAGGGAGAGACCCAGTACTTC

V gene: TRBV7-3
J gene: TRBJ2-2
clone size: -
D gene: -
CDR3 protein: CASSLADSYTGELFF
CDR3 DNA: TGTGCCAGCAGCTTAGCAGACTCCTACACCGGGGAGCTGTTTTTT

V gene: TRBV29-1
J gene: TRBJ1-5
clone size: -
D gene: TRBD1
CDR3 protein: CSVSTGGVGNQPQHF
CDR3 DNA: TGCAGCGTTTCCACAGGGGGCGTCGGCAATCAGCCCCAGCATTTT

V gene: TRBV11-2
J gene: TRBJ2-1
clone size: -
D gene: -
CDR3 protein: CASSPQVTYNEQFF
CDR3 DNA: TGTGCCAGCAGCCCCCAGGTAACCTACAATGAGCAGTTCTTC

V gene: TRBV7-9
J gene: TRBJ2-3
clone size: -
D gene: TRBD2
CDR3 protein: CASSHGTSGTTQYF
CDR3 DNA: TGTGCCAGCAGCCATGGGACTAGCGGGACCACGCAGTATTTT

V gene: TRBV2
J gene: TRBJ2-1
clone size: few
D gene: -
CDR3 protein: CASSGERGRNPFF
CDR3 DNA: TGTGCCAGCAGTGGGGAACGGGGGAGGAACCCGTTCTTC

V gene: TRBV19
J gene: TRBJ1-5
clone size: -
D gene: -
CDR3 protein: CASSLTLNQPQHF
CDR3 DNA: TGTGCCAGTAGTTTAACTCTTAATCAGCCCCAGCATTTT

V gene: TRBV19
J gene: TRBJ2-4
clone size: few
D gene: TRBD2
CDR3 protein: CASSQTSGTSGFGAKNIQYF
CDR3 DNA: TGTGCCAGTAGTCAAACGTCCGGGACTAGCGGTTTCGGGGCCAAAAACATTCAGTACTTC

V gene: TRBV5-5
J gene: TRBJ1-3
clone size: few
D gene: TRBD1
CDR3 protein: CASSLGTGGNTIYF
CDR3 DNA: TGTGCCAGCAGCTTGGGGACAGGGGGAAACACCATATATTTT

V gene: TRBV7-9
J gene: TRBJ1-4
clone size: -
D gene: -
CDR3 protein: CASSPPGVYNEKLFF
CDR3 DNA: TGTGCCAGCAGCCCTCCGGGGGTCTATAATGAAAAACTGTTTTTT

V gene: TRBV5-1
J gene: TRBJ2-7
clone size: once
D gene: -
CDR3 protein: CASSLDRDEQYF
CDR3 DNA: TGCGCCAGCAGCTTGGACAGGGACGAGCAGTACTTC

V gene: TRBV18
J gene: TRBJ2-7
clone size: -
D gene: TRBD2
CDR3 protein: CASSSGLAATYEQYF
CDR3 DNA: TGTGCCAGCTCATCGGGACTAGCGGCTACCTACGAGCAGTACTTC

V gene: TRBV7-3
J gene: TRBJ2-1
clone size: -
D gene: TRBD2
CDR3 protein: CASSSRVAGGPNEQFF
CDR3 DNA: TGTGCCAGCAGCTCCCGGGTAGCGGGAGGGCCTAATGAGCAGTTCTTC

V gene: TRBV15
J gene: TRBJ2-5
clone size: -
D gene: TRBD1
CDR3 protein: CATSRETGGGETQYF
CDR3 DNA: TGTGCCACCAGCAGAGAGACAGGGGGTGGGGAGACCCAGTACTTC

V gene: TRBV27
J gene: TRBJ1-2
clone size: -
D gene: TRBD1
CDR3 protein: CASRRTGMRGYTF
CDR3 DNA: TGTGCCAGCAGGCGGACAGGGATGCGTGGCTACACCTTC

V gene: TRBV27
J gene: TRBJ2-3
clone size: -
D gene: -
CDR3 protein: CASSLLDTYRTDTQYF
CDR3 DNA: TGTGCCAGCAGTTTATTGGACACCTACCGCACAGATACGCAGTATTTT

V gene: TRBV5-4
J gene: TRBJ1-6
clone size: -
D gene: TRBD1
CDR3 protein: CASSFGQGNSPLHF
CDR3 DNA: TGTGCCAGCAGCTTCGGACAGGGGAATTCACCCCTCCACTTT

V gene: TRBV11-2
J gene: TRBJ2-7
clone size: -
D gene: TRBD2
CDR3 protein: CASGQAGTIDEQYF
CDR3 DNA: TGTGCCAGCGGCCAAGCGGGAACGATCGACGAGCAGTACTTC

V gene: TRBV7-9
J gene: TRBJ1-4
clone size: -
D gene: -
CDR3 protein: CASSLSYGQNNEKLFF
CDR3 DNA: TGTGCCAGCAGCTTAAGTTACGGACAGAATAATGAAAAACTGTTTTTT

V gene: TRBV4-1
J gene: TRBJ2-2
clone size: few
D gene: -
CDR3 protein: CASSQERALTGELFF
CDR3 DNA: TGCGCCAGCAGCCAAGAGCGGGCGCTCACCGGGGAGCTGTTTTTT